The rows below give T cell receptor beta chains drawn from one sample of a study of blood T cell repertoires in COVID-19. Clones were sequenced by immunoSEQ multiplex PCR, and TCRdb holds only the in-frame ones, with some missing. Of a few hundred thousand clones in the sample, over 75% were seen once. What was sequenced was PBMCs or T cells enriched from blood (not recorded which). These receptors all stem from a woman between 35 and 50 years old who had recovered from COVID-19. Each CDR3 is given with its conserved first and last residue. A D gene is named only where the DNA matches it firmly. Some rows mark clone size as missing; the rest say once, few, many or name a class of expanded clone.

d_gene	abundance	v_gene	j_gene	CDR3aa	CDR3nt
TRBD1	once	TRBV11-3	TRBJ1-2	CASSLDPGGRGLYGYTF	TGTGCCAGCAGCTTAGATCCTGGGGGCAGGGGGCTGTATGGCTACACCTTC
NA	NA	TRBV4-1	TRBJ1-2	CASSQERSRGNYGYTF	TGCGCCAGCAGCCAAGAAAGGAGCAGGGGCAACTATGGCTACACCTTC
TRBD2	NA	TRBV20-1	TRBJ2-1	CSASGSFGRTPPYNEQFF	TGCAGTGCTAGTGGATCTTTCGGGAGGACACCCCCTTACAATGAGCAGTTCTTC
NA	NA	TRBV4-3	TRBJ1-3	CASSQEQLSGNTIYF	TGCGCCAGCAGCCAAGAACAGCTATCCGGAAACACCATATATTTT
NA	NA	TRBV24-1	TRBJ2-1	CATSDPQGDYNEQFF	TGTGCCACCAGTGACCCACAGGGCGATTACAATGAGCAGTTCTTC
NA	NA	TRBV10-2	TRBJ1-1	CATSSVFTEAFF	TGCGCCACCTCTTCGGTGTTCACTGAAGCTTTCTTT
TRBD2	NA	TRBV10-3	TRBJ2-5	CAIGIPGTTQETQYF	TGTGCCATCGGGATCCCCGGGACTACGCAAGAGACCCAGTACTTC
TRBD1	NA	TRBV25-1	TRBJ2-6	CASSDRQGSGANVLTF	TGTGCCAGCAGTGATCGACAGGGATCAGGGGCCAACGTCCTGACTTTC
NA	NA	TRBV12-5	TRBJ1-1	CASAVGDTPDTEAFF	TGTGCTAGTGCCGTGGGGGACACCCCAGACACTGAAGCTTTCTTT
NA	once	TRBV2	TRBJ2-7	CASTPSDSYEQYF	TGTGCCAGCACCCCTAGCGACTCCTACGAGCAGTACTTC
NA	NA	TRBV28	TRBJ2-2	CASSPATRWNTGELFF	TGTGCCAGCAGTCCCGCCACCCGGTGGAACACCGGGGAGCTGTTTTTT
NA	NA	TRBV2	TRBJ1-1	CASSVGRDTEAFF	TGTGCCAGCAGTGTAGGCAGGGACACTGAAGCTTTCTTT
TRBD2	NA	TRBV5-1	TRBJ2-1	CASSWSSGGDEQFF	TGCGCCAGCAGCTGGTCTAGCGGGGGCGATGAGCAGTTCTTC
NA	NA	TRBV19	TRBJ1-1	CASSIEEGRPNTEAFF	TGTGCCAGTAGTATAGAAGAGGGCAGACCGAACACTGAAGCTTTCTTT
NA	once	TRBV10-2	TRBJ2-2	CASTLLRDTGELFF	TGCGCCAGCACCCTCCTTAGAGACACCGGGGAGCTGTTTTTT
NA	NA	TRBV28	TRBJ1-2	CASSFPRQPREDGYTF	TGTGCCAGCAGTTTTCCCCGCCAACCGAGGGAGGATGGCTACACCTTC
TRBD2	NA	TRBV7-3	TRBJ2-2	CASSTLLAGGPGTGELFF	TGTGCCAGCAGCACCCTACTAGCGGGAGGGCCCGGAACCGGGGAGCTGTTTTTT
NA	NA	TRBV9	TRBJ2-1	CASSGAGGNEQFF	TGTGCCAGCAGCGGTGCGGGCGGAAATGAGCAGTTCTTC
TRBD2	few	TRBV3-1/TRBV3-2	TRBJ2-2	CASSQGAGANTGELFF	TGTGCCAGCAGCCAAGGGGCGGGGGCGAACACCGGGGAGCTGTTTTTT
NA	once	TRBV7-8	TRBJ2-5	CASSLAYIEETQYF	TGTGCCAGCAGCTTAGCTTATATAGAAGAGACCCAGTACTTC
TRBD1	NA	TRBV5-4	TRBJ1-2	CASSPRQGNNYGYTF	TGTGCCAGCAGCCCCCGACAGGGCAATAACTATGGCTACACCTTC
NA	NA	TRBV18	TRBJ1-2	CASSPDLVGAANYGYTF	TGTGCCAGCTCACCAGACCTGGTGGGGGCAGCGAACTATGGCTACACCTTC
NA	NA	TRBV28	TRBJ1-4	CASSSTLRQHEKLFF	TGTGCCAGCAGTTCCACTTTGAGACAGCATGAAAAACTGTTTTTT
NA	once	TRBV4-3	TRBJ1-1	CASSQDVTPEGGEAFF	TGCGCCAGCAGCCAAGATGTGACTCCCGAAGGTGGTGAAGCTTTCTTT
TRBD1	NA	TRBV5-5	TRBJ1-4	CASSQGQGWEKLFF	TGTGCCAGCAGCCAGGGACAGGGTTGGGAAAAACTGTTTTTT